These 14 T cell receptor beta chains share one sample of origin, sequenced in a study of Ad26.COV2.S vaccination and SARS-CoV-2 variants. The assay was immunoSEQ multiplex PCR, and TCRdb's table has in-frame clones only and misses some. The sample consists of 300,000 to 400,000 clones, about 85% of them appearing once. Treatment denoted: about 20 received Ad26.COV2.S at low or high dose, single or two shots; 5 received placebo; per-sample allocation not given. It was on day 63 after the first vaccine or placebo injection that samples were taken. The specimen was peripheral blood, collected in a trial of Ad26.COV2.S vaccine versus placebo. The receptors here all came from a person between 18 and 65 years old who received the Ad26.COV2.S COVID-19 vaccine or a placebo.

V and J are TRBV20-1 and TRBJ1-4; no clear D. This CDR3 comprises 14 residues. Per germline, CDR1 DFQATT and CDR2 SNEGSKA (reference sequence). Trimming removed 3 bases at V and 6 bases at J, with 14 bases between. The CDR3 nucleotides are TGCAGTGCTAGTTTCTCGGGTGGGGATGAAAAACTGTTTTTT. Encoded protein: CSASFSGGDEKLFF.

The chain is built from TRBV27 and TRBJ2-7; 7 bases line up with TRBD2. Per the germline V gene, CDR1 is MNHEY and CDR2 is SMNVEV (reference sequence). The CDR3 sequence is 16 residues long. Trimming removed 3 bases from V and 4 bases from J; junction bases left unmatched: 12. CDR3 sequence: CASSLGRASALYEQYF. The CDR3 DNA follows: TGTGCCAGCAGTTTGGGGAGGGCTAGTGCGCTTTACGAGCAGTACTTC.

The V gene is TRBV9, the J gene TRBJ2-2; TRBD1 matches at 7 bases. V lost 0 bases, J lost 0 bases, and 2 bases stayed unmatched. There are 16 residues in the CDR3. The V gene's germline CDR1 is SGDLS and CDR2 YYNGEE. The CDR3: CASSVAQGANTGELFF. The CDR3 bases are TGTGCCAGCAGCGTAGCCCAGGGGGCGAACACCGGGGAGCTGTTTTTT.

The J gene is TRBJ2-7, the V gene TRBV25-1; a possible D gene is TRBD2 (7 bases). Germline V gene lookup returns CDR1 MGHDK and CDR2 SYGVNS. The CDR3 is 13 amino acids. V dropped 1 base and J dropped 7 bases, with 11 bases sitting between them. This chain's CDR3 is CASSESGGAEQYF. The CDR3 nucleotides read TGTGCCAGCAGTGAATCGGGGGGCGCTGAGCAGTACTTC.

V gene TRBV7-3 combines with J gene TRBJ2-4; 9 bases line up with TRBD1. From germline, CDR1 is SGHTA and CDR2 FQGTGA. The CDR3 length is 14 residues. J lost 8 bases, V lost 4 bases, and 6 bases had no gene match. The CDR3, as DNA: TGTGCCAGCAGCTCGACAGGGGGTCAGGACATTCAGTACTTC. Translated, it gives CASSSTGGQDIQYF.

The rearrangement links TRBV9 to TRBJ2-2; the match to TRBD2 covers 12 bases. Germline CDR1 is SGDLS and CDR2 is YYNGEE. The ends lost 3 bases at V and 6 bases at J; junction bases unmatched: 6. The CDR3 extends over 16 amino acids. The CDR3 bases are TGTGCCAGCAGCGACTCACTAGCGGGAGGTCCCGGGGAGCTGTTTTTT. This gives the protein CASSDSLAGGPGELFF.

The chain links TRBV5-4 to TRBJ1-2; 10 bases line up with TRBD1. This CDR3 is built from 13 residues. After removal of 6 bases from V and 5 bases from J, the junction contained 4 bases not matched to a gene. CDR1 is SGHNT, CDR2 YYREEE, per germline (reference sequence). For the CDR3, the DNA is TGTGCCAGCAACGGACAGGGGGAATATGGCTACACCTTC. This encodes CASNGQGEYGYTF. Full variable domain (remainder filled in from reference TRBV5-4 and TRBJ1-2): ETGVTQSPTHLIKTRGQQVTLRCSSQSGHNTVSWYQQALGQGPQFIFQYYREEENGRGNFPPRFSGLQFPNYSSELNVNALELDDSALYLCASNGQGEYGYTFGSGTRLTVV.

This chain uses TRBV28 with TRBJ2-7, with D maybe TRBD1 (5 bases). Germline V gives CDR1 MDHEN, CDR2 SYDVKM. The CDR3 is made up of 13 amino acids. Trimming took 2 bases from V and 3 from J, leaving 8 bases between them. CDR3 coding DNA: TGTGCCAGCAGTTTACCAGGGTACTACGAGCAGTACTTC. Amino acids: CASSLPGYYEQYF.

This clone was detected a few times. V usage is TRBV6-2 or TRBV6-3 and J usage is TRBJ1-2; D call uncertain. V was shortened by 5 bases and J by 5 bases, with 9 bases between the two germline ends. The CDR3 is 12 amino acids. The germline CDR1 and CDR2 sequences are MNHEY and SVGEGT. In nucleotides, the CDR3 is TGTGCCAGCAGTCCACTGGCGTATGGCTACACCTTC. Its protein is CASSPLAYGYTF.

The V and J genes are TRBV5-6 and TRBJ1-1; 7 bases are shared with TRBD1. Germline CDR1 reads SGHDT; CDR2 reads YYEEEE. V gave up 1 base and J gave up 1 base; unmatched junction bases: 1. The CDR3 contains 14 residues. The CDR3 DNA is TGTGCCAGCAGCTTGAGACAGGGGAACACTGAAGCTTTCTTT. It codes for CASSLRQGNTEAFF.

The chain carries TRBV11-3 and TRBJ2-3, with TRBD2 identical over 7 bases. CDR1 is SGHNT, CDR2 YENEEA, per germline. The J segment lost 4 bases and the V segment lost 1 base, leaving 11 bases of the junction unmatched. The CDR3 has 17 residues. The CDR3 nucleotides read TGTGCCAGCAGCTTAGTGGTGGGAGGGCCCACGGCAGATACGCAGTATTTT. Its protein product is CASSLVVGGPTADTQYF.

The V gene is TRBV5-1, the J gene TRBJ1-2; D perhaps matches TRBD1 (5 bases). Germline V gene data show CDR1 as SGHRS and CDR2 as YFSETQ. CDR3 size: 13 residues. V lost 8 bases, J lost 0 bases, and 11 bases lay in between. The CDR3 bases are TGCGCCAGTCGACAGCCCACTAACTATGGCTACACCTTC. Amino acid sequence: CASRQPTNYGYTF.

CDR3 nucleotide sequence: TGTGCCAGCAGTCCCCGGGACGGGGGGAGAGAAAAACTGTTTTTT. It encodes CASSPRDGGREKLFF. This chain uses TRBV6-6 with TRBJ1-4; a possible D gene is TRBD1 (5 bases). This CDR3 region has 15 residues. The germline gives CDR1 MNHNY, CDR2 SVGAGI (reference sequence). The ends were cut back, 5 bases at V and 8 bases at J, with 18 bases in the middle.

This chain links TRBV3-1 (or the pseudogene TRBV3-2) with TRBJ1-5, with a weak D call TRBD1 (5 bases). The germline CDR1 and CDR2 sequences are LGHDT and YNNKEL (reference sequence). This CDR3 has 14 residues. V was pared by 0 bases and J by 6 bases, with 9 bases between. The CDR3 DNA sequence: TGTGCCAGCAGCCAAGACACAGGTACTCAGCCCCAGCATTTT. This translates into CASSQDTGTQPQHF.